This TCR beta chain was retrieved from a study of T cell responses to AZD1222 COVID-19 vaccine. The overall study: Both about-4-week and about-12-week second-dose recipients were combined.

Germline assignment: CDR1 WSHSY and CDR2 SAAADI. Germline trimming cut 6 bases from V and 0 bases from J; bases unmatched to any gene: 1. The CDR3 covers 14 residues. Here immunoSEQ multiplex PCR was the method, and the copy in TCRdb shows in-frame clones only, minus some. The data contain 130,000 or so clones, over 90% of them singletons. This material consisted of peripheral blood, taken on day 0 of AZD1222 vaccination. This chain joins TRBV10-2 and TRBJ1-1; 10 nucleotides align to TRBD1. This clonotype was obtained from an adult in good health. The CDR3 spells CASRGQGMNTEAFF. The CDR3 nucleotides read TGCGCCAGCAGGGGACAGGGGATGAACACTGAAGCTTTCTTT.